A selection of T cell receptor beta chains follows, all from one sample in a study of blood T cell repertoires in COVID-19. Sequenced by immunoSEQ multiplex PCR; TCRdb stores in-frame clones only, minus some. The data show 100,000 or so clones, around 74% seen once. Sequencing was carried out using peripheral blood. Source of these receptors: a woman in her 70s with acute or convalescent COVID-19. The CDR3 runs from the conserved cysteine through the conserved F or W. Fields, in order: D gene, V gene, clone size, J gene, CDR3 protein, CDR3 DNA. A D gene is named only where the DNA matches it firmly. Not every row has a clone size; where given, it reads once, few, many or a size class.

-	TRBV7-8	-	TRBJ1-5	CASSQSPTGREGGPQHF	TGTGCCAGCAGCCAAAGTCCCACGGGGAGGGAAGGTGGGCCCCAGCATTTT
-	TRBV2	-	TRBJ2-4	CASNPWGPDGGQNF	TGTGCCAGCAACCCTTGGGGACCCGACGGAGGGCAGAACTTC
-	TRBV6-5	once	TRBJ1-3	CASSWTRSGNTIYF	TGTGCCAGCAGTTGGACAAGATCAGGGAACACCATATATTTT
-	TRBV5-8	-	TRBJ2-2	CASEENTGELFF	TGTGCCAGCGAGGAGAACACCGGGGAGCTGTTTTTT
TRBD2	TRBV6-2/TRBV6-3	few	TRBJ2-3	CASSYLIGGASDTQYF	TGTGCCAGCAGTTACTTGATCGGGGGGGCTTCAGATACGCAGTATTTT
TRBD1	TRBV28	few	TRBJ1-2	CASSYISDRGDGYTF	TGTGCCAGCAGCTATATTTCCGACAGGGGGGATGGCTACACCTTC
TRBD1	TRBV7-9	-	TRBJ2-5	CASSSRTGGETQYF	TGTGCCAGCAGCTCCCGGACAGGGGGGGAGACCCAGTACTTC
-	TRBV20-1	-	TRBJ2-5	CSASFSRAQETQYF	TGCAGTGCTAGTTTTTCCAGGGCCCAAGAGACCCAGTACTTC
TRBD1	TRBV2	-	TRBJ2-7	CASSEGQGPVYEQYF	TGTGCCAGCAGTGAAGGACAGGGGCCGGTCTACGAGCAGTACTTC
-	TRBV5-1	-	TRBJ1-1	CASSLAVAGLGPHTEAFF	TGCGCCAGCAGCTTGGCCGTCGCAGGTTTGGGCCCACACACTGAAGCTTTCTTT
TRBD2	TRBV5-6	-	TRBJ2-1	CASSRTSNEQFF	TGTGCCAGCAGCCGGACTAGCAATGAGCAGTTCTTC
-	TRBV25-1	-	TRBJ1-2	CASSLGGTAYGYTF	TGTGCCAGCAGCCTAGGGGGTACGGCCTATGGCTACACCTTC
TRBD1	TRBV18	-	TRBJ1-1	CASSPQGVEAFF	TGTGCCAGCTCGCCTCAGGGGGTCGAAGCTTTCTTT
-	TRBV6-5	-	TRBJ1-2	CASSWDTSYGYTF	TGTGCCAGCAGCTGGGACACCAGCTATGGCTACACCTTC
-	TRBV24-1	-	TRBJ2-1	CATSDFSSPAQFF	TGTGCCACCAGTGATTTTAGCAGCCCTGCGCAGTTCTTC
-	TRBV6-2/TRBV6-3	-	TRBJ2-2	CASSYSMGRKDPGELFF	TGTGCCAGCAGTTACTCTATGGGGCGTAAGGACCCCGGGGAGCTGTTTTTT
-	TRBV11-2	few	TRBJ1-3	CASSSGGLGSGNTIYF	TGTGCCAGCAGCTCCGGCGGGCTCGGCTCTGGAAACACCATATATTTT
-	TRBV5-4	-	TRBJ1-6	CASSRKGDSPLHF	TGTGCCAGCAGCCGGAAGGGGGATTCACCCCTCCACTTT
-	TRBV14	-	TRBJ2-5	CASSQGDSLGETQYF	TGTGCCAGCAGCCAAGGGGACTCGCTGGGGGAGACCCAGTACTTC
TRBD1	TRBV19	-	TRBJ1-5	CASSTLRGPQPQHF	TGTGCCAGTAGTACTTTAAGGGGGCCGCAGCCCCAGCATTTT
TRBD2	TRBV9	-	TRBJ2-3	CASSWTSSADTQYF	TGTGCCAGCAGCTGGACTAGCTCCGCAGATACGCAGTATTTT
TRBD2	TRBV19	-	TRBJ2-5	CASTPSGGGQETQYF	TGTGCCAGTACGCCTAGCGGGGGAGGGCAAGAGACCCAGTACTTC
-	TRBV14	-	TRBJ1-6	CASSQGLQGQSPLHF	TGTGCCAGCAGCCAAGGGTTACAGGGTCAATCACCCCTCCACTTT
-	TRBV5-4	once	TRBJ1-1	CASSSIRDTEAFF	TGTGCCAGCAGCTCGATCAGGGACACTGAAGCTTTCTTT
-	TRBV30	-	TRBJ2-3	CAWSVRGARTDTQYF	TGTGCCTGGAGTGTACGGGGGGCCAGGACAGATACGCAGTATTTT
TRBD1	TRBV28	few	TRBJ1-5	CASSRTGLYQPQHF	TGTGCCAGCAGTCGGACAGGTCTCTATCAGCCCCAGCATTTT
-	TRBV4-3	-	TRBJ1-4	CASSQAPLRTRDTREKLFF	TGCGCCAGCAGCCAAGCCCCCCTCCGGACCCGGGACACCCGCGAAAAACTGTTTTTT
TRBD1	TRBV10-3	-	TRBJ1-3	CAISDLSRGTAGNTIYF	TGTGCCATCAGTGATCTGAGCCGTGGGACAGCTGGAAACACCATATATTTT